This TCR beta chain stems from a study of T cell responses to AZD1222 COVID-19 vaccine. Looked up from germline, CDR1 is MDHEN and CDR2 is SYDVKM. This CDR3 has 15 residues. The germline V and J ends were trimmed by 1 base and 0 bases, with 10 bases remaining between them. Clones were sequenced by immunoSEQ multiplex PCR, and TCRdb holds only the in-frame ones, with some missing. This sample has some 160,000 clones; more than 70% occur once, and the top ten carry over 4.5%. The TCR originated in an adult in good health. The chain couples TRBV28 to TRBJ2-7; the D gene is possibly TRBD1 (6 bases). The sample was peripheral blood, taken on day 0 of AZD1222 vaccination. DNA of the CDR3: TGTGCCAGCAGTTTATTCCAGGGGAACTCCTACGAGCAGTACTTC. It translates to CASSLFQGNSYEQYF.